The following is a T cell receptor (beta chain) sequence with its context. The antigen is unknown. Documented treatment: around 19 received Ad26.COV2.S at low or high dose, single or two shots; about 5 received placebo; per-sample allocation not given. The samples date from day 63 after the first vaccine or placebo injection. Expression of Wuhan-strain SARS-CoV-2 spike came from the Ad26 vector that formed the vaccine. The source of the sample is a study of Ad26.COV2.S vaccination and SARS-CoV-2 variants. About the research overall: It was the COV1001 Ad26.COV2.S trial arm that included the donor.

Sequencing used immunoSEQ multiplex PCR; TCRdb keeps in-frame clones, though not all of them. The sample has about 370,000 clones; 75% to 90% are singletons. V was shortened by 0 bases and J by 0 bases, with 27 bases between the two germline ends. Germline values: CDR1 GTSNPN, CDR2 SVGIG (reference sequence). This CDR3 is 20 amino acids long. Study results and limitations: Total T cell responses were possibly underestimated by TCR breadth and depth analyses. Vaccine and placebo recipients had comparable breadth of non-spike TCRs.

The sequence was obtained from a person aged 18-60 years who received the Ad26.COV2.S COVID-19 vaccine or a placebo. The sequencing used peripheral blood, collected in a trial of Ad26.COV2.S vaccine versus placebo. The V gene is TRBV30, the J gene TRBJ2-7; maybe TRBD2 (7 bases). Here the CDR3 reads CAWSVQPVTLKGGGSYEQYF. The CDR3 DNA is TGTGCCTGGAGTGTACAACCGGTTACTCTAAAGGGGGGGGGCTCCTACGAGCAGTACTTC.